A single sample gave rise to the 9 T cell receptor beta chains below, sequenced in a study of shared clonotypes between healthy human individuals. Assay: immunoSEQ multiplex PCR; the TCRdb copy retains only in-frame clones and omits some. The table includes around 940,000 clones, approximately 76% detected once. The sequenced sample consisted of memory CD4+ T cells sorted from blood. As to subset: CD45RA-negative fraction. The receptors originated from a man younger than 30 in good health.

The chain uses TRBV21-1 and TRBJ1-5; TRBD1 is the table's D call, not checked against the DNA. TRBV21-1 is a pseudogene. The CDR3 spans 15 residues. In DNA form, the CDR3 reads TGTGCCAGCACCCTAGGACAGTCCAGCAATCAGCCCCAGCATTTT. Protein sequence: CASTLGQSSNQPQHF.

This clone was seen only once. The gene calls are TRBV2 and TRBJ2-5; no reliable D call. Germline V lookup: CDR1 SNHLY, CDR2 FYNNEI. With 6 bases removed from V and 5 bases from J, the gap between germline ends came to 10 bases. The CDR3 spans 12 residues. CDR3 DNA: TGTGCCAGCAGCCGGACGATGGAGACCCAGTACTTC. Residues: CASSRTMETQYF.

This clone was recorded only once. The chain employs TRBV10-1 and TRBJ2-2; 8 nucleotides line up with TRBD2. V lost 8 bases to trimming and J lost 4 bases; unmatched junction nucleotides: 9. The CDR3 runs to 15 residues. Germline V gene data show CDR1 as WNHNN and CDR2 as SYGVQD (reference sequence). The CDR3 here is CASLPGLGTTGELFF. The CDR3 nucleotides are TGCGCCAGCCTACCGGGACTAGGTACCACCGGGGAGCTGTTTTTT.

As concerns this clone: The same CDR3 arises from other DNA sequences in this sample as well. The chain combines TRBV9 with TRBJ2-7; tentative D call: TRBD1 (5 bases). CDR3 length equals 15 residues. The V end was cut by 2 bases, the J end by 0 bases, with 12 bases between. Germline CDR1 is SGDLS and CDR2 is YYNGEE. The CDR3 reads CASSVGQSPSYEQYF. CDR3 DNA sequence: TGTGCCAGCAGCGTGGGGCAGTCACCCTCCTACGAGCAGTACTTC.

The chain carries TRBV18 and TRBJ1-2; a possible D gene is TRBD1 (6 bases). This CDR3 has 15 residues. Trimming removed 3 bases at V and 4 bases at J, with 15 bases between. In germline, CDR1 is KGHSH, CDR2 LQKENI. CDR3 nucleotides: TGTGCCAGCTCACCGGGGCGGGGGCCCCTCTATGGCTACACCTTC. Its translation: CASSPGRGPLYGYTF.

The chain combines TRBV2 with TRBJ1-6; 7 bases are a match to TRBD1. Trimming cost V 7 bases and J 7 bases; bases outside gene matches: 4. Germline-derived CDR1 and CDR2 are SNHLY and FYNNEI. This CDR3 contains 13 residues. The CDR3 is CASKGDSNSPLHF. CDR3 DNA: TGTGCCAGCAAGGGGGACAGCAATTCACCCCTCCACTTT.

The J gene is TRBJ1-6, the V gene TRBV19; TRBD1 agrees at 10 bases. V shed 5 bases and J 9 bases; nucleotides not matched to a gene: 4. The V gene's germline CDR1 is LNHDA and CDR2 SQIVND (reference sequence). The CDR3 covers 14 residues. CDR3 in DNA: TGTGCCAGTAGTGCGGGGACAGGGGTTTCACCCCTCCACTTT. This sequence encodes CASSAGTGVSPLHF.

The CDR3 here is CASSSPGAATNEKLFF. CDR3 sequence (DNA): TGTGCCAGCAGTTCCCCCGGGGCAGCAACTAATGAAAAACTGTTTTTT. The genes are TRBV28 and TRBJ1-4; tentatively, D is TRBD1 (5 bases). There are 16 residues in the CDR3. Deletions cut 4 bases from V and 0 bases from J, with 12 bases between. Germline V gives CDR1 MDHEN, CDR2 SYDVKM.

The CDR3 sequence: CASSLLTSGGMDTQYF. CDR3 DNA: TGCGCCAGCAGCTTGTTGACTAGCGGGGGGATGGATACGCAGTATTTT. This rearrangement joins TRBV5-1 to TRBJ2-3, with TRBD2 identical over 13 bases. With 1 base clipped from V and 6 bases from J, the junction kept 5 bases outside the gene matches. CDR3 length: 16 amino acids. Germline V lookup: CDR1 SGHRS, CDR2 YFSETQ. The whole variable domain, remainder taken from reference TRBV5-1 and TRBJ2-3, is KAGVTQTPRYLIKTRGQQVTLSCSPISGHRSVSWYQQTPGQGLQFLFEYFSETQRNKGNFPGRFSGRQFSNSRSEMNVSTLELGDSALYLCASSLLTSGGMDTQYFGPGTRLTVL.